Sequencing of this T cell receptor (beta chain) was carried out in a study of blood T cell repertoires in COVID-19. Germline CDR1 and CDR2: SGHTS and YDEGEE. The V and J ends lost 0 bases and 7 bases respectively, with 11 bases between them. The CDR3 is 14 residues long. Produced via immunoSEQ multiplex PCR; TCRdb's table is partial and in-frame only. The sample shows roughly 65,000 clones, almost 80% of them seen only once. The clonotype was recovered from a man between 60 and 70 years old with acute or convalescent COVID-19. The V gene is TRBV5-8, the J gene TRBJ1-5; a weak D match, TRBD1 (6 bases). Source material: peripheral blood. CDR3 residues: CASSLVQGRQPQHF. CDR3 coding DNA: TGTGCCAGCAGCTTGGTACAGGGTAGACAGCCCCAGCATTTT.